The rows below give T cell receptor beta chains drawn from one sample of a study of Graves' ophthalmopathy and Graves' hyperthyroidism. One entry per CDR3 protein results from TCRdb running MiXCR on the multiplex PCR reads. The sample yields some 1.1 million distinct CDR3 sequences, 35% to 40% seen once. Sequenced: peripheral blood or thyroid tissue (not recorded which). Receptors were obtained from an adult man with Graves' hyperthyroidism. Both conserved end residues are part of each CDR3. A D gene is named only where the DNA matches it firmly.

>-|TRBV10-3|TRBJ2-2
CATSRGTDANTGELFF
>TRBD1|TRBV25-1|TRBJ2-2
CASRQGAGELFF
>-|TRBV19|TRBJ1-5
CASSISTGLNQPQHF
>-|TRBV7-9|TRBJ2-7
CASSSENYEQYF
>TRBD1|TRBV7-2|TRBJ2-7
CASSSSGTGFYEQYF
>TRBD1|TRBV12-3/TRBV12-4|TRBJ2-7
CASRQDRGRSSEQYF
>-|TRBV20-1|TRBJ2-7
CSASKSSYEQYF
>TRBD2|TRBV20-1|TRBJ2-7
CSAKTSGEQYF
>-|TRBV24-1|TRBJ2-5
CATSDLRGYQETQYF
>-|TRBV2|TRBJ1-5
CASREDGGGHQPQHF
>-|TRBV20-1|TRBJ1-1
CSARDFRVDSAEAFF
>TRBD1|TRBV5-4|TRBJ1-1
CASSATTGPATEAFF
>-|TRBV29-1|TRBJ1-2
CSVIWGTVYGYTF
>-|TRBV5-1|TRBJ2-5
CASRGSTGQETQYF
>-|TRBV25-1|TRBJ1-2
CACSALRDTNYGYTF
>-|TRBV19|TRBJ2-5
CASSPYLGGPQETQYF
>-|TRBV5-1|TRBJ2-7
CASSLLVYDEQYF
>-|TRBV27|TRBJ2-7
CASSYYYRVHEQYF
>TRBD2|TRBV15|TRBJ2-3
CATSRDFVAGSTDTQYF
>-|TRBV12-3/TRBV12-4|TRBJ1-1
CANQRQTEAFF
>-|TRBV15|TRBJ2-6
CATSRDGTHSGANVLTF
>-|TRBV6-5|TRBJ1-4
CASGAREKLFF
>-|TRBV5-1|TRBJ2-7
CASSCGLGLAQTSYEQYF
>-|TRBV20-1|TRBJ1-4
CSARGLWDPEKLFF
>-|TRBV2|TRBJ2-7
CASLHFYEQYF
>TRBD2|TRBV9|TRBJ2-7
CASSGSGTHSYEQYF
>-|TRBV29-1|TRBJ2-5
CSVATGVSQETQYF
>-|TRBV5-1|TRBJ2-7
CASSQAGQAAYEQYF
>-|TRBV7-8|TRBJ1-2
CASSRSGFNYGYTF
>TRBD1|TRBV2|TRBJ1-3
CASRTQARDSSGNTIYF
>TRBD1|TRBV30|TRBJ2-5
CAWTYGTGGRGTQYF
>-|TRBV29-1|TRBJ2-6
CSVRVGGTGANVLTF
>TRBD1|TRBV7-6|TRBJ1-2
CASSPGTGRAYGYTF
>TRBD1|TRBV5-1|TRBJ1-6
CASRSGQGAQNSPLHF
>-|TRBV2|TRBJ2-7
CASSYLLATSYEQYF
>-|TRBV11-2|TRBJ2-7
CASSLAPLGAGEQYF
>TRBD2|TRBV2|TRBJ2-5
CASRGLAGETQYF
>TRBD1|TRBV24-1|TRBJ2-7
CATSRGQGSYEQYF
>TRBD1|TRBV10-3|TRBJ1-1
CAISDYGTGNTEAFF
>TRBD1|TRBV7-9|-
CASSAGTGSVGNQPQYF
>-|TRBV10-2|TRBJ2-7
CASSESMETRTEQYF
>TRBD1|TRBV12-5|TRBJ2-5
CASGKSRDRGPETQYF
>TRBD1|TRBV3-1|TRBJ1-5
CASSPGQGRRNQPQHF
>TRBD2|TRBV7-6|TRBJ2-7
CASSLAGRGVDEQYF
>-|TRBV20-1|TRBJ1-2
CSARTTNYGYTF
>TRBD2|TRBV20-1|TRBJ2-7
CSARLAAGSYEQYF
>TRBD1|TRBV7-3|TRBJ1-2
CASSLETGASNYGYTF
>TRBD1|TRBV28|TRBJ2-5
CASSPLGQVTETQYF
>-|TRBV10-3|TRBJ1-2
CAITAGGGNYGYTF
>-|TRBV7-2|TRBJ1-5
CASNSDGGNQPQHF
>-|TRBV14|TRBJ2-5
CASSQVRDQGSGETQYF
>-|TRBV5-5|TRBJ2-5
CASSVVTEQETQYF
>TRBD1|TRBV19|TRBJ2-7
CASSPTGVPYEQYF
>-|TRBV7-2|TRBJ1-1
CASSSDTLNTEAFF
>TRBD1|TRBV12-3/TRBV12-4|TRBJ1-2
CASSNGQGNYGYTF
>-|TRBV12-3/TRBV12-4|TRBJ2-5
CASSSLLARTQYF
>-|TRBV5-1|TRBJ2-5
CASSLLGLPETQYF
>-|TRBV7-9|TRBJ2-7
CASLGARVGTTYEQYF